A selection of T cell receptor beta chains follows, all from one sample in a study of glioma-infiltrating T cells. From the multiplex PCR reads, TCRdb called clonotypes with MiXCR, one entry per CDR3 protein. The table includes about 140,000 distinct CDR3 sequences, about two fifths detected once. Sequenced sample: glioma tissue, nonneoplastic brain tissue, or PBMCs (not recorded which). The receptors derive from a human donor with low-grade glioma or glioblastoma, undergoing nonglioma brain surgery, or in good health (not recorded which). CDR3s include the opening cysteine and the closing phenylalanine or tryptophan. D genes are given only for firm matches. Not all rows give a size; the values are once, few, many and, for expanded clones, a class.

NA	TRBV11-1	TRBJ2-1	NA	CASRRGSYNEQFF	TGTGCCAGCAGGCGGGGTTCCTACAATGAGCAGTTCTTC
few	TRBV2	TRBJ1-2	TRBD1	CARGQGLANYGYTF	TGTGCCAGAGGACAGGGTTTAGCTAACTATGGCTACACCTTC
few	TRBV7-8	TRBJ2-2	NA	CASSQGTSYTGELFF	TGTGCCAGCAGCCAGGGTACTAGTTACACCGGGGAGCTGTTTTTT
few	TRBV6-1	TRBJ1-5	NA	CASSYVTNRWGNQPQHF	TGTGCCAGCAGTTATGTGACAAACAGGTGGGGAAATCAGCCCCAGCATTTT
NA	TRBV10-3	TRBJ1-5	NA	CAISESGMALGSNQPQHF	TGTGCCATCAGTGAGTCGGGGATGGCCCTCGGGAGCAATCAGCCCCAGCATTTT
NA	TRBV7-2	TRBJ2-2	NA	CASNLGLNGELFF	TGTGCCAGCAACCTGGGACTCAACGGGGAGCTGTTTTTT
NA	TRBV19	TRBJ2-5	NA	CASSIQASSETQYF	TGTGCCAGTAGTATTCAGGCTAGCTCTGAGACCCAGTACTTC
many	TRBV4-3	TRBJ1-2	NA	CASSQTSGQGGYTF	TGCGCCAGCAGCCAGACCAGTGGGCAGGGGGGCTACACCTTC
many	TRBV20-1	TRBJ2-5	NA	CSARDLYKGGETQYF	TGCAGTGCTAGAGATCTCTACAAGGGTGGAGAGACCCAGTACTTC
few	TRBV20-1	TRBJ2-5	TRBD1	CSAGTGGVETQYF	TGCAGTGCTGGGACAGGCGGAGTAGAGACCCAGTACTTC
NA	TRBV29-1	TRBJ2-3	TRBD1	CSDRTGSSTDTQYF	TGCAGCGATCGGACAGGGTCTAGCACAGATACGCAGTATTTT
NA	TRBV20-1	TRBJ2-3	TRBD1	CSAGGRQGGADTQYF	TGCAGTGCTGGGGGCAGACAGGGCGGCGCAGATACGCAGTATTTT
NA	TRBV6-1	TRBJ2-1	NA	CASKRSVYEQFF	TGTGCCAGTAAGCGATCCGTGTATGAGCAGTTCTTC
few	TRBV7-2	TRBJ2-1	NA	CASSLRRGQYNEQFF	TGTGCCAGCAGCTTACGGAGGGGGCAGTACAATGAGCAGTTCTTC
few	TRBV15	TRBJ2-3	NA	CATSFRGATDTQYF	TGTGCCACCAGCTTTCGGGGGGCCACAGATACGCAGTATTTT
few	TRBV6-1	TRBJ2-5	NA	CASQAGREETQYF	TGTGCCAGCCAAGCAGGGCGGGAAGAGACCCAGTACTTC
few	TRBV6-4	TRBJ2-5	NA	CASRWSLETQYF	TGTGCCAGCCGTTGGAGCTTAGAGACCCAGTACTTC
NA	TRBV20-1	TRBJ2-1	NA	CSARNDDRVYNEQFF	TGCAGTGCTAGGAATGATGATAGGGTCTACAATGAGCAGTTCTTC
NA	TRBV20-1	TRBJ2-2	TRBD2	CSATPGLAGGRNGELFF	TGCAGTGCTACCCCGGGACTAGCGGGAGGGCGAAACGGGGAGCTGTTTTTT
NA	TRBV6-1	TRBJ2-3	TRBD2	CASSVLADSTHTQYF	TGTGCCAGCAGTGTTCTAGCGGATAGCACACATACGCAGTATTTT
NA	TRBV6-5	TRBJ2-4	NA	CASTSGGPKNIQYF	TGTGCCAGCACATCTGGAGGGCCCAAAAACATTCAGTACTTC
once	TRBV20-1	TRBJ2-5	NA	CSARDGKAIQETQYF	TGCAGTGCTAGAGATGGCAAGGCTATCCAAGAGACCCAGTACTTC
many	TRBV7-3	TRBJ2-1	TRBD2	CASSLGLAGGNEQFF	TGTGCCAGCAGCTTAGGACTAGCGGGAGGCAATGAGCAGTTCTTC
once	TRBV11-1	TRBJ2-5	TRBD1	CASALTGGETQYF	TGTGCCAGCGCCCTGACAGGGGGAGAGACCCAGTACTTC
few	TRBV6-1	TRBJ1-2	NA	CASRPGPQVDGYTF	TGTGCCAGCAGGCCGGGACCCCAGGTAGATGGCTACACCTTC
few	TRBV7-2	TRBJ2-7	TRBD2	CASSPSGGPYEQYF	TGTGCCAGCAGTCCTAGCGGGGGTCCCTACGAGCAGTACTTC
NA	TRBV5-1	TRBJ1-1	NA	CASSFSPDPGGTEAFF	TGCGCCAGCAGCTTTTCTCCAGACCCCGGAGGCACTGAAGCTTTCTTT
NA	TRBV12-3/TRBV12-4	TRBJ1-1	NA	CASSPIFPGTFVGAFF	TGTGCCAGCAGTCCGATCTTCCCCGGTACTTTCGTTGGAGCTTTCTTT
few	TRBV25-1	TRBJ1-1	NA	CASSEGMGPEEAFF	TGTGCCAGCAGTGAAGGGATGGGGCCGGAGGAAGCTTTCTTT
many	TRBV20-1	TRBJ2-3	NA	CSAPAASSSTDTQYF	TGCAGTGCCCCGGCGGCCAGTAGTAGCACAGATACGCAGTATTTT
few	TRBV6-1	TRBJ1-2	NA	CASSPGISNYGYTF	TGTGCCAGCAGCCCAGGGATATCCAACTATGGCTACACCTTC
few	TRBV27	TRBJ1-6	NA	CASSVGPRDSYNSPLHF	TGTGCCAGCAGCGTAGGTCCACGGGACTCCTATAATTCACCCCTCCACTTT
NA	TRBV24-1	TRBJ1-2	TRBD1	CATSATGTGDYGYTF	TGTGCCACCAGTGCCACCGGGACAGGGGACTATGGCTACACCTTC
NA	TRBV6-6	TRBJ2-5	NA	CASRPQGGETQYF	TGTGCCAGCAGGCCCCAGGGGGGCGAGACCCAGTACTTC
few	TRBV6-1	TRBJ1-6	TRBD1	CASSLKGTGDSPLHF	TGTGCCAGCAGTTTAAAAGGGACAGGGGATTCACCCCTCCACTTT
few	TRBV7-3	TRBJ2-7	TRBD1	CASSPGQGDEQYF	TGTGCCAGCAGCCCGGGACAGGGGGACGAGCAGTACTTC
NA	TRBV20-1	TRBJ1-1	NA	CSAWDRTEAFF	TGCAGTGCCTGGGACCGGACTGAAGCTTTCTTT
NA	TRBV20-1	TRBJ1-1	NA	CSARWGELAEAFF	TGCAGTGCTAGATGGGGTGAGTTGGCTGAAGCTTTCTTT
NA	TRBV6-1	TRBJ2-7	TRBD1	CASSEQSGQIISYEQYF	TGTGCCAGCAGTGAACAATCGGGACAGATAATATCCTACGAGCAGTACTTC
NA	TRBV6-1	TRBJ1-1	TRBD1	CAINDGQGGTEAFF	TGTGCCATCAACGATGGACAGGGGGGCACTGAAGCTTTCTTT
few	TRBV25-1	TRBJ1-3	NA	CASRAQSSSGNTIYF	TGTGCCAGCAGGGCGCAGAGTAGCTCTGGAAACACCATATATTTT
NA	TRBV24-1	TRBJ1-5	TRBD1	CATSGQGVGQPQHF	TGTGCCACCAGTGGACAGGGAGTTGGTCAGCCCCAGCATTTT
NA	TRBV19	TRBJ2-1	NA	CASSMATYSYNEQFF	TGTGCCAGTAGTATGGCCACTTACTCCTACAATGAGCAGTTCTTC
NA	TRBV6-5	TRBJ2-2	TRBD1	CASSSRQGTNTGELFF	TGTGCCAGCAGTTCCCGACAGGGAACGAACACCGGGGAGCTGTTTTTT
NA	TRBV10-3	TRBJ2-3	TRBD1	CAISGRGQGDTQYF	TGTGCCATCAGCGGCAGGGGGCAGGGAGATACGCAGTATTTT
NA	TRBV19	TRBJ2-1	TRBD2	CASSSDAGGSYNEQFF	TGTGCCAGTAGTTCCGATGCGGGGGGCTCCTACAATGAGCAGTTCTTC
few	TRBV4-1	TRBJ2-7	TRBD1	CASSPQGDGTYEQYF	TGCGCCAGCAGCCCCCAGGGGGACGGGACCTACGAGCAGTACTTC
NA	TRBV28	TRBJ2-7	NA	CASSPYSTVVSYEQYF	TGTGCCAGCAGCCCGTACTCGACAGTGGTTTCTTACGAGCAGTACTTC
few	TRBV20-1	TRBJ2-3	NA	CSARPRTPGTDTQYF	TGCAGTGCTAGACCTCGTACTCCGGGCACAGATACGCAGTATTTT
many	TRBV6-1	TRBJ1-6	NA	CASSVSQGSSPLHF	TGTGCCAGCAGTGTCTCCCAGGGCAGTTCACCCCTCCACTTT
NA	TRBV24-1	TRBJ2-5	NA	CATSDLYNEQYF	TGTGCCACCAGTGATTTGTATAATGAGCAGTACTTC
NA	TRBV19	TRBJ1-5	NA	CASSKGFRQPQHF	TGTGCCAGTAGTAAAGGGTTTAGACAGCCCCAGCATTTT
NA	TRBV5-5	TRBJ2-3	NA	CARLATTSTDTQYF	TGTGCCCGTTTAGCTACGACTAGCACAGATACGCAGTATTTT
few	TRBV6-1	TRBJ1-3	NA	CASSPSGNTIYF	TGTGCCAGCAGCCCCTCTGGAAACACCATATATTTT
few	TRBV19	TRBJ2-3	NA	CASSPQYTDTQYF	TGTGCCAGTAGTCCTCAGTACACAGATACGCAGTATTTT
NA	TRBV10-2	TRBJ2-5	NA	CASSPGGGRETQYF	TGCGCCAGCAGCCCAGGGGGAGGCCGGGAGACCCAGTACTTC
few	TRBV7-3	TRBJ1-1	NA	CASRLFGGDSNTEAFF	TGTGCCAGCAGGCTTTTCGGCGGGGACTCGAACACTGAAGCTTTCTTT
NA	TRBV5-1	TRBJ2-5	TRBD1	CASSFKGQGQETQYF	TGCGCCAGCAGCTTTAAAGGACAGGGACAAGAGACCCAGTACTTC
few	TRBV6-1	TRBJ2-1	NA	CASSEFWQFF	TGTGCCAGCAGTGAATTTTGGCAGTTCTTC
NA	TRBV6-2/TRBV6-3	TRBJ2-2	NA	CASSYELTGELFF	TGTGCCAGCAGTTACGAACTCACCGGGGAGCTGTTTTTT